The rows below give T cell receptor beta chains drawn from one sample of a study of T cells in Graves' hyperthyroidism and ophthalmopathy. TCRdb called the multiplex PCR reads again in MiXCR, with one record for every CDR3 protein. Of fewer than 200,000 distinct CDR3 sequences in the sample, around 8.9% are singletons; the top ten hold more than 20%. The sequenced sample consisted of blood. These receptors were obtained from a woman between 18 and 29 years old with Graves' hyperthyroidism that later progressed to Graves' ophthalmopathy. Each CDR3 is given with its conserved first and last residue. The D gene is left open where the match is weak. The size entry is marked missing in some rows and otherwise reads once, few, many or a size class.

clone_size: few; d_call: TRBD2; v_call: TRBV4-2; j_call: TRBJ2-3; cdr3_nt: TGTGCCAGCAGCCAAGTCCCTAGCGGGGGGTCCGATACGCAGTATTTT; cdr3_aa: CASSQVPSGGSDTQYF
clone_size: medium-sized; d_call: -; v_call: TRBV6-1; j_call: TRBJ2-7; cdr3_nt: TGTGCCAGCAGTCACAGGGGGAGGGCTTCCTACGAGCAGTACTTC; cdr3_aa: CASSHRGRASYEQYF
clone_size: many; d_call: TRBD1; v_call: TRBV28; j_call: TRBJ2-5; cdr3_nt: TGTGCCAGCAGCCGGGACAGGGGGCTTCAAGAGACCCAGTACTTC; cdr3_aa: CASSRDRGLQETQYF
clone_size: many; d_call: TRBD1; v_call: TRBV7-9; j_call: TRBJ1-1; cdr3_nt: TGTGCCAGCAGCGAACAGGGGGCCAACACTGAAGCTTTCTTT; cdr3_aa: CASSEQGANTEAFF
clone_size: many; d_call: -; v_call: TRBV2; j_call: TRBJ2-5; cdr3_nt: TGTGCCAGCAGTGAAGCGCTTCAGGGGCGAGAGACCCAGTACTTC; cdr3_aa: CASSEALQGRETQYF
clone_size: few; d_call: -; v_call: TRBV9; j_call: TRBJ2-2; cdr3_nt: TGTGCCAGCAGCGTAGGTTCGACTACTAGGGAGCTGTTTTTT; cdr3_aa: CASSVGSTTRELFF
clone_size: many; d_call: -; v_call: TRBV7-2; j_call: TRBJ2-1; cdr3_nt: TGTGCCAGCAGCCCGAATAGCGGATCCAATGAGCAGTTCTTC; cdr3_aa: CASSPNSGSNEQFF
clone_size: many; d_call: TRBD1; v_call: TRBV7-8; j_call: TRBJ2-2; cdr3_nt: TGTGCCAGCAGCAGGACCGGGACAGGGCGGACCGGGGAGCTGTTTTTT; cdr3_aa: CASSRTGTGRTGELFF
clone_size: many; d_call: -; v_call: TRBV11-2; j_call: TRBJ1-1; cdr3_nt: TGTGCCAGCAGCTTAAATCCCCTTCTGAACACTGAAGCTTTCTTT; cdr3_aa: CASSLNPLLNTEAFF
clone_size: many; d_call: -; v_call: TRBV9; j_call: TRBJ2-5; cdr3_nt: TGTGCCAGCAGCGCCGGACCTCGATCGGAGACCCAGTACTTC; cdr3_aa: CASSAGPRSETQYF
clone_size: many; d_call: -; v_call: TRBV6-1; j_call: TRBJ2-2; cdr3_nt: TGTGCCAGCAAGCGTGGCGGGGAGCTGTTTTTT; cdr3_aa: CASKRGGELFF
clone_size: -; d_call: -; v_call: TRBV5-6; j_call: TRBJ2-7; cdr3_nt: TGTGCCAGCAGCATCAGGGGTCTTCTCTCCTACGAGCAGTACTTC; cdr3_aa: CASSIRGLLSYEQYF
clone_size: few; d_call: TRBD1; v_call: TRBV2; j_call: TRBJ2-3; cdr3_nt: TGTGCCAGCAGCCGGGACAGGGGCACAGATACGCAGTATTTT; cdr3_aa: CASSRDRGTDTQYF
clone_size: many; d_call: -; v_call: TRBV2; j_call: TRBJ1-1; cdr3_nt: TGTGCCAGCAGAGAGGAGACAGGATCGAGGGCTTTCTTT; cdr3_aa: CASREETGSRAFF